This T cell receptor beta chain was recorded in a study of regulatory T cells in long-lasting Graves disease. The overall study: Those with persistent Graves' disease had received antithyroid drugs for over 5 years with positive TSH receptor antibodies. The study's findings and limits: Segments TRBV28, TRBJ1-2 and TRBJ2-5 showed preferential usage in persistent disease.

There are a few counts of this clonotype. As yet, its antigen is unknown. Time point defined: persistent/refractory GD, antithyroid drugs over 5 years with positive TRAb. PBMC-extracted RNA yielded the TCR library. Germline CDR1 reads ENHRY; CDR2 reads SYGVKD. The CDR3 extends over 15 amino acids. Trimming pared 5 bases from V and 1 base from J, leaving 14 bases between. With iRepertoire HTBI primers and Arm-PCR of CDR3 regions, TCR beta libraries were built. From the multiplex PCR reads, TCRdb called clonotypes with MiXCR, one entry per CDR3 protein. Altogether 400,000 to 450,000 distinct CDR3 sequences are present, around 20% being singletons, with the ten largest covering roughly 26%.

The TCR originated in a female donor with Graves disease. Sequencing used peripheral blood mononuclear cells (PBMCs), obtained when the disease was refractory, from a patient treated with antithyroid drugs. J is TRBJ2-5 and V is TRBV10-3; no clear D. CDR3 DNA sequence: TGTGCCATCAGTTTCTCCGACGGTCTCCAAGAGACCCAGTACTTC. It encodes CAISFSDGLQETQYF.